The rows below give T cell receptor beta chains drawn from one sample of a study of beta chain features in type 1 diabetes. Sequenced by immunoSEQ multiplex PCR; TCRdb stores in-frame clones only, minus some. The sample includes about 270,000 clones, 14% of them seen just once. The specimen was naive CD4+ T cells from blood. The receptor set was obtained from a man aged 25 to 45 with type 1 diabetes. The CDR3 runs from the conserved cysteine through the conserved F or W. A D gene is named only where the DNA matches it firmly. Some rows mark clone size as missing; the rest say once, few, many or name a class of expanded clone.

j_call	v_call	clone_size	d_call	cdr3_aa	cdr3_nt
TRBJ2-3	TRBV5-1	few	TRBD2	CASSLGALAGGTDTQYF	TGCGCCAGCAGCTTGGGCGCCCTAGCGGGGGGCACAGATACGCAGTATTTT
TRBJ1-5	TRBV30	.	.	CAWTGGTGGNQPQHF	TGTGCCTGGACGGGAGGTACGGGTGGCAATCAGCCCCAGCATTTT
TRBJ2-1	TRBV27	.	TRBD2	CASSFTGGSSYNEQFF	TGTGCCAGCAGTTTTACGGGCGGGAGCTCCTACAATGAGCAGTTCTTC
TRBJ2-2	TRBV5-6	few	.	CASSKLAVTGELFF	TGTGCCAGCAGCAAACTAGCAGTCACCGGGGAGCTGTTTTTT
TRBJ2-7	TRBV5-1	few	.	CASSFEYEQYF	TGCGCCAGCAGCTTTGAGTACGAGCAGTACTTC
TRBJ2-7	TRBV6-1	.	TRBD2	CASSEGLSGLGSYEQYF	TGTGCCAGCAGTGAAGGTCTATCGGGACTAGGGTCTTACGAGCAGTACTTC
TRBJ2-7	TRBV14	.	.	CASSQDLEGQHSYEQYF	TGTGCCAGCAGCCAAGATTTGGAAGGACAGCACTCCTACGAGCAGTACTTC
TRBJ2-5	TRBV9	many	.	CASSFRDTQETQYF	TGTGCCAGCAGCTTCCGGGACACTCAAGAGACCCAGTACTTC
TRBJ2-5	TRBV28	few	.	CASSLADKETQYF	TGTGCCAGCAGTCTGGCGGACAAAGAGACCCAGTACTTC
TRBJ1-1	TRBV14	.	.	CASSHRGAREAEAFF	TGTGCCAGCAGCCACCGCGGGGCCAGGGAGGCTGAAGCTTTCTTT
TRBJ1-2	TRBV5-1	.	.	CASKPDRPPYGYTF	TGCGCCAGCAAACCTGACAGGCCCCCCTATGGCTACACCTTC
TRBJ1-5	TRBV6-6	.	.	CASSLNRDQPQHF	TGTGCCAGCAGCCTCAACAGGGATCAGCCCCAGCATTTT
TRBJ1-3	TRBV7-9	few	TRBD1	CASSSTGGIPGNTIYF	TGTGCCAGCAGCTCCACAGGGGGCATACCTGGAAACACCATATATTTT
TRBJ1-4	TRBV7-2	.	TRBD1	CASSLGGDRASEKLFF	TGTGCCAGCAGCCTCGGGGGCGACAGGGCGTCTGAAAAACTGTTTTTT
TRBJ2-7	TRBV7-2	few	.	CASSLVPDPGAYEQYF	TGTGCCAGCAGCTTAGTTCCGGACCCCGGGGCCTACGAGCAGTACTTC
TRBJ1-2	TRBV7-9	.	TRBD1	CASSSFTGDYVEYGYTF	TGTGCCAGCAGCTCGTTCACAGGGGATTACGTGGAGTATGGCTACACCTTC
TRBJ1-1	TRBV2	.	.	CASSNTGWDTEAFF	TGTGCCAGCAGTAACACAGGTTGGGACACTGAAGCTTTCTTT